The 17 T cell receptor beta chains below come from one sample, sequenced in a study of cytomegalovirus exposure and HLA in healthy donors. Produced via immunoSEQ multiplex PCR; TCRdb's table is partial and in-frame only. Counted here are roughly 300,000 clones, around nine tenths occurring once; the ten biggest clones make up approximately 0.94%. The sample taken for sequencing was PBMCs. The origin of the receptors is a woman aged 18 to 35 in good health and CMV-seronegative.

The chain couples TRBV2 to TRBJ1-1; TRBD1 agrees at 9 bases. CDR3 size: 17 residues. V lost 8 bases, J lost 5 bases, and 18 bases stayed unmatched. Germline CDR1 and CDR2: SNHLY and FYNNEI. CDR3 nucleotides: TGTGCCAGCGTGAGGGCAAGACCGGGACAGGGATGGACTGAAGCTTTCTTT. Translating gives CASVRARPGQGWTEAFF. Full variable domain (outside the CDR3, taken from reference TRBV2 and TRBJ1-1): EPEVTQTPSHQVTQMGQEVILRCVPISNHLYFYWYRQILGQKVEFLVSFYNNEISEKSEIFDDQFSVERPDGSNFTLKIRSTKLEDSAMYFCASVRARPGQGWTEAFFGQGTRLTVV.

The chain links TRBV10-3 to TRBJ1-2; the D is unclear. The CDR3 totals 11 residues. Germline V gives CDR1 ENHRY, CDR2 SYGVKD. V was shortened by 6 bases and J by 6 bases, with 8 bases between the two germline ends. The CDR3 spells CAIRSGNGYTF. The CDR3 nucleotides read TGTGCCATCAGATCCGGGAATGGCTACACCTTC.

The chain carries TRBV28 and TRBJ2-7; possible D gene TRBD1, 5 bases. Germline-derived CDR1 and CDR2 are MDHEN and SYDVKM. CDR3 length: 14 amino acids. V was clipped by 5 bases and J by 6 bases, with 17 bases between them. CDR3 nucleotides: TGTGCCAGCAGTACCACCCCGACAGCATCCGAGCAGTACTTC. Translation gives CASSTTPTASEQYF. Filled out from reference TRBV28 and TRBJ2-7, the complete variable domain reads DVKVTQSSRYLVKRTGEKVFLECVQDMDHENMFWYRQDPGLGLRLIYFSYDVKMKEKGDIPEGYSVSREKKERFSLILESASTNQTSMYLCASSTTPTASEQYFGPGTRLTVT.

The chain joins TRBV18 to TRBJ2-7; the D gene is possibly TRBD1 (6 bases). This CDR3 region has 16 residues. The ends were cut back, 3 bases at V and 1 base at J, with 16 bases in the middle. The germline V gene has CDR1 KGHSH and CDR2 LQKENI. This chain's CDR3 is CASSPPSGQRSYEQYF. The CDR3 DNA reads TGTGCCAGCTCACCCCCCTCCGGACAGAGGTCCTACGAGCAGTACTTC.

This clone has only one observation. The rearrangement joins TRBV10-3 to TRBJ1-1, with 10 positions matching TRBD1. From germline, CDR1 is ENHRY and CDR2 SYGVKD. After removal of 11 bases from V and 4 bases from J, the junction contained 4 bases not matched to a gene. This CDR3 comprises 12 residues. DNA of the CDR3: TGTGCCGTAGGACAGGGGGGCACTGAAGCTTTCTTT. Its translation is CAVGQGGTEAFF.

The chain uses TRBV29-1 and TRBJ2-7; 8 bases map to TRBD1. The CDR3 loop spans 12 amino acids. Germline V gene data show CDR1 as SQVTM and CDR2 as ANQGSEA. Trimming at V came to 4 bases and at J to 4 bases, leaving 3 bases not matched to a gene. CDR3 nucleotide sequence: TGCAGCGTTGGGACAGGGAGGTACGAGCAGTACTTC. This codes for CSVGTGRYEQYF.

The chain joins TRBV15 to TRBJ2-1; 7 bases match TRBD1. The CDR3 spans 18 residues. The germline V gene has CDR1 LNHNV and CDR2 YYDKDF (reference sequence). Trimming at V came to 3 bases and at J to 0 bases, leaving 11 bases not matched to a gene. CDR3: CATSRYKQGTGSYNEQFF. CDR3 sequence (DNA): TGTGCCACCAGCAGGTACAAACAGGGGACGGGCTCCTACAATGAGCAGTTCTTC.

The chain carries TRBV6-1 and TRBJ1-5; 10 bases agree with TRBD1. The CDR3 is 14 residues long. Trimming removed 5 bases from V and 6 bases from J; junction bases left unmatched: 4. The germline gives CDR1 MNHNS, CDR2 SASEGT. CDR3 sequence reads: CASSTGQGGQPQHF. In DNA, the CDR3 is TGTGCCAGCAGTACAGGACAGGGGGGTCAGCCCCAGCATTTT.

CDR3 loop: CASSLRPDKYEQYF. The CDR3 region has the DNA TGTGCCAGCAGTCTACGACCGGACAAATACGAGCAGTACTTC. This chain joins TRBV28 and TRBJ2-7; D perhaps matches TRBD1 (5 bases). This CDR3 comprises 14 residues. The germline gives CDR1 MDHEN, CDR2 SYDVKM. V was shortened by 5 bases and J by 4 bases, with 15 bases between the two germline ends.

The chain combines TRBV27 with TRBJ2-3; 8 bases align to TRBD2. The CDR3 is 14 amino acids. Unmatched junction bases numbered 7, after V lost 9 bases and J lost 2 bases. CDR1 and CDR2 (germline): MNHEY, SMNVEV (reference sequence). DNA of the CDR3: TGTGCCAGGGATAAGGGACTAGACACAGATACGCAGTATTTT. Translated, it gives CARDKGLDTDTQYF.

This clone was seen a few times. The V and J genes are TRBV27 and TRBJ2-7; 13 bases fit TRBD2. Trimming cost V 8 bases and J 5 bases; bases outside gene matches: 3. The CDR3 is 13 residues long. Germline V lookup: CDR1 MNHEY, CDR2 SMNVEV (reference sequence). CDR3 protein: CASGTSGVHEQYF. The CDR3 DNA reads TGTGCCAGCGGGACTAGCGGGGTCCACGAGCAGTACTTC.

The chain links TRBV28 to TRBJ2-3; TRBD2 agrees at 9 bases. This CDR3 spans 14 amino acids. The junction had 7 bases not matched to a gene; V was cut back by 7 bases and J by 5 bases. CDR1 and CDR2 from the germline V gene are MDHEN and SYDVKM. DNA of the CDR3: TGTGCCAGCACGGCTAGCGGGATTTTAGATACGCAGTATTTT. Translating gives CASTASGILDTQYF.

J is TRBJ1-1 and V is TRBV28, with unresolved D. Per the germline V gene, CDR1 is MDHEN and CDR2 is SYDVKM. The V end was cut by 10 bases, the J end by 8 bases, with 11 bases between. The CDR3 contains 10 residues. CDR3 sequence reads: CATTGREAFF. CDR3 in DNA: TGTGCCACCACCGGGAGAGAAGCTTTCTTT.

V and J are TRBV4-1 and TRBJ1-2; 9 bases fit TRBD1. This CDR3 contains 19 residues. Trimming at V came to 5 bases and at J to 3 bases, leaving 19 bases not matched to a gene. Germline V CDR1 and CDR2: MGHRA, YSYEKL. The CDR3 is CASSVAIRTGAAKDYGYTF. The CDR3 DNA reads as TGCGCCAGCAGCGTAGCAATTCGGACAGGGGCTGCCAAGGACTATGGCTACACCTTC.

This chain uses TRBV6-5 with TRBJ1-3; D is unresolved. With 8 bases removed from V and 3 bases from J, the gap between germline ends came to 8 bases. This CDR3 has 12 residues. The germline V gene encodes CDR1 MNHEY and CDR2 SVGAGI. CDR3 protein: CASEGFGNTIYF. The CDR3 nucleotides are TGTGCCAGCGAGGGCTTTGGAAACACCATATATTTT.

Here the CDR3 reads CASSLLLTDSEQFF. CDR3 bases: TGTGCCAGCAGCCTCCTTTTAACAGATAGTGAGCAGTTCTTC. This chain links TRBV11-2 with TRBJ2-1; unclear D gene. V was shortened by 5 bases and J by 9 bases, with 17 bases between the two germline ends. CDR3 size: 14 residues. Germline assignment: CDR1 SGHAT and CDR2 FQNNGV.

The rearrangement uses TRBV5-4 and TRBJ2-2; D call uncertain. CDR1 SGHNT and CDR2 YYREEE come from the germline V gene (reference sequence). The CDR3 covers 14 residues. V lost 2 bases and J lost 4, with 9 bases in between. The chain's CDR3 is CASSFGSLTGELFF. For the CDR3, the DNA is TGTGCCAGCAGCTTCGGGTCCCTCACCGGGGAGCTGTTTTTT.